A few counts support the clone carrying this T cell receptor (beta chain). Its target is not known. Trimming removed 1 base from V and 4 bases from J, with 13 bases in between. Germline CDR1 SGHAT, CDR2 FQNNGV. The CDR3 consists of 15 residues. This specimen belongs to a study of T cell responses to AZD1222 COVID-19 vaccine. As for the study in general: Researchers grouped second doses given at about 4 or about 12 weeks into one pool. Notes on the study in general: White British ancestry dominated among donors, who included more females, and clonal diversity was possibly underestimated.

Libraries were prepared by immunoSEQ multiplex PCR; TCRdb keeps only in-frame clonotypes and omits some of them. The sample shows approximately 120,000 clones, roughly 90% of them seen only once. The material was peripheral blood, obtained on day 0 of AZD1222 vaccination. This sequence was found in an adult in good health. The chain has TRBV11-2 and TRBJ1-1, with D tentatively TRBD1 (6 bases). DNA for the CDR3: TGTGCCAGCAGCTTAGTCGCGGGAGGGGGCACTGAAGCTTTCTTT. Translated, it gives CASSLVAGGGTEAFF.